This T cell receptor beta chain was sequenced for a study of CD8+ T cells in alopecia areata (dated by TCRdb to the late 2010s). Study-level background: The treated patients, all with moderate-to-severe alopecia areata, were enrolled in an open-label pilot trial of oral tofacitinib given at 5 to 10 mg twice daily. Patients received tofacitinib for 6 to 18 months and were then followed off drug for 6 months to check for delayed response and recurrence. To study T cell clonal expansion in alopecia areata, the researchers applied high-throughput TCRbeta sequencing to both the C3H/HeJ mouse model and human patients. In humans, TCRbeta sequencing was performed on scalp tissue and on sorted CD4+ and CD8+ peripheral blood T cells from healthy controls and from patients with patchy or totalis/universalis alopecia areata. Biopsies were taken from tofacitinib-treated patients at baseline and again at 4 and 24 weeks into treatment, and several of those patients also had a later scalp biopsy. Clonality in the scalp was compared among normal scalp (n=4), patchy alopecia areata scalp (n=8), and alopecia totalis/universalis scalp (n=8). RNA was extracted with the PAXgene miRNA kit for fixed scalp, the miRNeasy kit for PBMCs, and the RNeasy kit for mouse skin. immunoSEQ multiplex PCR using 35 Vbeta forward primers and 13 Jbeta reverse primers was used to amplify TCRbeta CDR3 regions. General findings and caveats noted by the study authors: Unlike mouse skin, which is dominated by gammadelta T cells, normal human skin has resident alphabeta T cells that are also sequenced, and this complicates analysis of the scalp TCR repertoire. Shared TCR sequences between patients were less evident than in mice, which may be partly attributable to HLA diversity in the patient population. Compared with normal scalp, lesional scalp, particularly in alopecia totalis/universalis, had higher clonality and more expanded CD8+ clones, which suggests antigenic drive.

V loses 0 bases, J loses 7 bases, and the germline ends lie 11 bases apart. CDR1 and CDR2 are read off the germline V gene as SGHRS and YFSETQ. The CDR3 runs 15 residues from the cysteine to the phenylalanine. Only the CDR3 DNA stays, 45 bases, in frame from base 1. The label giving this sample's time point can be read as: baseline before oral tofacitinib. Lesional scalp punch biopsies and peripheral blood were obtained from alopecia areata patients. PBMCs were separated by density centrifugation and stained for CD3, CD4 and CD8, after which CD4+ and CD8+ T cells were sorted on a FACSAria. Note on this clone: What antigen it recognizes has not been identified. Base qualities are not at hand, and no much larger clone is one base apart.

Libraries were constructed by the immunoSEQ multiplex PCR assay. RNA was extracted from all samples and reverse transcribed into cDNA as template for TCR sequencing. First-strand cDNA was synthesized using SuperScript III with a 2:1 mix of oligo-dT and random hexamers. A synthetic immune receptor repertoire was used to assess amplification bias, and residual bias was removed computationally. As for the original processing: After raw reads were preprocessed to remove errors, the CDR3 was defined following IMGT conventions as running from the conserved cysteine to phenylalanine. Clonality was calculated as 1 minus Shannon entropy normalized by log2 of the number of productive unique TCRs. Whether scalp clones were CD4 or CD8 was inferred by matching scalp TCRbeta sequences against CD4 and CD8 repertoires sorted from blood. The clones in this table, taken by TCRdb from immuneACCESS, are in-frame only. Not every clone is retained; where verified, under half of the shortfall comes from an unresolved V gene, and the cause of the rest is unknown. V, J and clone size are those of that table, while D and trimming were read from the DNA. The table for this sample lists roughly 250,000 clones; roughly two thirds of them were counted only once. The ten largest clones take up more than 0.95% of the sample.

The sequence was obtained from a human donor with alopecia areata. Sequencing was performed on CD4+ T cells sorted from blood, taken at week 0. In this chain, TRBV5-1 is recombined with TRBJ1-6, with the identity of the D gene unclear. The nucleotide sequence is TGCGCCAGCAGCTTGGAAGGCATCGGGAATTCACCCCTCCACTTT. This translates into CASSLEGIGNSPLHF.